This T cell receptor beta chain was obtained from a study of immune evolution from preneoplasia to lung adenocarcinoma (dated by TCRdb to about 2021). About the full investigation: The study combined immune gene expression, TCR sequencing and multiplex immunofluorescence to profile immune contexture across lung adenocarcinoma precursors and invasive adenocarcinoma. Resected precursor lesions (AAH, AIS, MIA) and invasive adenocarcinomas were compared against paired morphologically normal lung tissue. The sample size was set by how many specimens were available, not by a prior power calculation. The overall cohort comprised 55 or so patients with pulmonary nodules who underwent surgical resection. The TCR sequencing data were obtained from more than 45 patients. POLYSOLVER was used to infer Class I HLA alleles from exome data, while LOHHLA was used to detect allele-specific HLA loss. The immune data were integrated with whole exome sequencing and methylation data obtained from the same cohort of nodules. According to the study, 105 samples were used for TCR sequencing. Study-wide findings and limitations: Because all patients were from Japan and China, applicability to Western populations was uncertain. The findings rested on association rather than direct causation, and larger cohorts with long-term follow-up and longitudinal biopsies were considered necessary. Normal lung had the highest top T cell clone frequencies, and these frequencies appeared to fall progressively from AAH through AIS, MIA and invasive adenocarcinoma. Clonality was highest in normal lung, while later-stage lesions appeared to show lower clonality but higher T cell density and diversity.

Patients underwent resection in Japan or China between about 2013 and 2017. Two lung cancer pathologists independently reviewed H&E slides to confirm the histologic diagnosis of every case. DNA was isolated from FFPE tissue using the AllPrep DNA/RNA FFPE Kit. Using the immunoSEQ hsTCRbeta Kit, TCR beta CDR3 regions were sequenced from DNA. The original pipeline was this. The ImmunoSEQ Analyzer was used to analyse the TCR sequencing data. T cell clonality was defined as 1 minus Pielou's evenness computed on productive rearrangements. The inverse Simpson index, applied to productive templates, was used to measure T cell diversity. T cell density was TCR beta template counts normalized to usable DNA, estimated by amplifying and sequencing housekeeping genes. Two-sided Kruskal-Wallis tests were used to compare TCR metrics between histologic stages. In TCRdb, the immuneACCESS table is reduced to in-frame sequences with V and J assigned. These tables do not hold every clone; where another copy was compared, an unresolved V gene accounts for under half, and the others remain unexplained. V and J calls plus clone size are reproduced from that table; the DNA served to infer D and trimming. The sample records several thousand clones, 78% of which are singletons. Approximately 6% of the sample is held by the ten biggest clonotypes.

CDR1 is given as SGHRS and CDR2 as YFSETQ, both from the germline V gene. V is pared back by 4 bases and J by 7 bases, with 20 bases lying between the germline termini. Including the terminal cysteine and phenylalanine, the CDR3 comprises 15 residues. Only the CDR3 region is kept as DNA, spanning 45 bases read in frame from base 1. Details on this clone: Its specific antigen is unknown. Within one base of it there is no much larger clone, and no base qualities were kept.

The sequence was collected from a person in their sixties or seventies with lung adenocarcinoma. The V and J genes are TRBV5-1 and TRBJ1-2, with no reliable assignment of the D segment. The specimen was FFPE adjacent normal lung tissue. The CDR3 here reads CASSPSSGGGVGYTF. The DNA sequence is TGCGCCAGCAGCCCATCTTCCGGCGGTGGGGTTGGCTACACCTTC.